Included here is one T cell receptor beta chain sequence, with context. Antigen: not known. Assay used: immunoSEQ multiplex PCR; TCRdb lists only in-frame clones, some missing. This sample has about 44,000 clones, with 91% found just once. The data were obtained in a study of a mutant IDH1 vaccine in newly diagnosed glioma. About the research overall: The patients were given eight vaccinations, one each in weeks 1, 3, 5, 7, 11, 15, 19 and 23. Receipt of radiotherapy, temozolomide, or both preceded the study, and most received both.

Described time point: week 23, last vaccination. The investigators gave 300 ug of mutant IDH1 20-mer peptide in each vaccine dose, together with topical imiquimod. Each astrocytoma in the donors was new, WHO grade 3 or 4, IDH1-mutant and ATRX-lost. V lost 5 bases to trimming and J lost 0 bases, with 14 bases between them. Germline assignment: CDR1 SEHNR and CDR2 FQNEAQ (reference sequence). The CDR3 is 15 residues long. The study, taken as a whole, reports: Pseudoprogression apparently tracked independently of changes in top peripheral T cell clonotypes.

The chain is built from TRBV7-9 and TRBJ2-7, with D maybe TRBD2 (5 bases). The input for sequencing was PBMCs, taken from a glioma patient whose treatment included an IDH1 peptide vaccine. The receptor's source is a man aged 50 to 59 with glioma. In nucleotides, the CDR3 is TGTGCCAGCAGCCCAACGACGGGAAGCTCCTACGAGCAGTACTTC. Translating gives CASSPTTGSSYEQYF.